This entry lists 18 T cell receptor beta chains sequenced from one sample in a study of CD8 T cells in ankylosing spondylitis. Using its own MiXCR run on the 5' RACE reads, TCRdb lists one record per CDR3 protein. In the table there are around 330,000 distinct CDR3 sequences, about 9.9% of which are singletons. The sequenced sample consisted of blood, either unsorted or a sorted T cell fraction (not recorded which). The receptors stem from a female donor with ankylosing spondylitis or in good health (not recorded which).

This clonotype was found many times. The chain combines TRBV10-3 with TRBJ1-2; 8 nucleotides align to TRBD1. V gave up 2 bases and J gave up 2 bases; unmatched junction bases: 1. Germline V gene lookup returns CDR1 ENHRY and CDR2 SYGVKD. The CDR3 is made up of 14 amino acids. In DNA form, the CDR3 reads TGTGCCATCAGTGAGACAGGGGGAAACTATGGCTACACCTTC. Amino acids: CAISETGGNYGYTF.

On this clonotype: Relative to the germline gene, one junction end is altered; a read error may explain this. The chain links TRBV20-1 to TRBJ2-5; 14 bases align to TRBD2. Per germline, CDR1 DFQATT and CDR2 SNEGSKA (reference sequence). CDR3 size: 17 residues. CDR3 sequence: CCATPGLAGERQETQYF. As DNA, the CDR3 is TGCTGTGCTACTCCGGGACTAGCGGGGGAACGGCAAGAGACCCAGTACTTC.

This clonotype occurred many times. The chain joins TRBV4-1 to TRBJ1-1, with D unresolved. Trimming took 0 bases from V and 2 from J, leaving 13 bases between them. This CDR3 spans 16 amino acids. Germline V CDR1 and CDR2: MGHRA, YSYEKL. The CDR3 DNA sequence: TGCGCCAGCAGCCAAGAGTCTTTGACCGGTAACACTGAAGCTTTCTTT. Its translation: CASSQESLTGNTEAFF.

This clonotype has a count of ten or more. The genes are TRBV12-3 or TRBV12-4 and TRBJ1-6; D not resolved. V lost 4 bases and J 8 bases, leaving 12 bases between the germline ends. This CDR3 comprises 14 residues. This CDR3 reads CASSSRGMDSPLHF. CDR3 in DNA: TGTGCCAGCAGTTCAAGAGGGATGGATTCACCCCTCCACTTT.

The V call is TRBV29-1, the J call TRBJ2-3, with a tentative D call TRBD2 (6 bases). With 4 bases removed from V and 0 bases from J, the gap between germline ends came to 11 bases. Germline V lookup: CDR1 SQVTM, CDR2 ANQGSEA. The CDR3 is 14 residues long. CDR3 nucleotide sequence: TGCAGCGTTGCGGGGGTGATAAGCACAGATACGCAGTATTTT. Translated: CSVAGVISTDTQYF.

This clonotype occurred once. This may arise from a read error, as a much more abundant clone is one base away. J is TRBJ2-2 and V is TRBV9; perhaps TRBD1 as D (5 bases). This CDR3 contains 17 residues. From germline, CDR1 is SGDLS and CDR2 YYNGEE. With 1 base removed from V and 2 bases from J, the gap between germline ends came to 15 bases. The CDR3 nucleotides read TGTGCCAGCAGCGTATTGGCAGGGTCAGTCAACACCGGGGAGCTGTTTTTT. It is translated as CASSVLAGSVNTGELFF.

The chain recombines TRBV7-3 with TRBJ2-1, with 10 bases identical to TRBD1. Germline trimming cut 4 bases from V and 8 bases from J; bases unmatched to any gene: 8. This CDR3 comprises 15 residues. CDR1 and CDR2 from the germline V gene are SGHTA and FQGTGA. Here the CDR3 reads CASSSGTGALHEQFF. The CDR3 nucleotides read TGTGCCAGCAGCTCCGGGACAGGGGCCCTACATGAGCAGTTCTTC.

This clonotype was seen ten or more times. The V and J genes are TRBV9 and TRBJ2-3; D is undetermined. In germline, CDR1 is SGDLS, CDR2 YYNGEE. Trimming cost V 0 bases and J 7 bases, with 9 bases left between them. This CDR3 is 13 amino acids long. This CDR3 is CASSVERGHTQYF. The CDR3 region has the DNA TGTGCCAGCAGCGTAGAGAGAGGCCATACGCAGTATTTT.

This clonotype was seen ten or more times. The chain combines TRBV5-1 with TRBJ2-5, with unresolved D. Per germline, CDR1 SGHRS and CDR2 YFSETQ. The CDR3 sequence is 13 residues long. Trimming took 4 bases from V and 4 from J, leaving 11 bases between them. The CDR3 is CASSIRPGETQYF. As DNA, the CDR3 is TGCGCCAGCAGCATCCGCCCGGGAGAGACCCAGTACTTC.

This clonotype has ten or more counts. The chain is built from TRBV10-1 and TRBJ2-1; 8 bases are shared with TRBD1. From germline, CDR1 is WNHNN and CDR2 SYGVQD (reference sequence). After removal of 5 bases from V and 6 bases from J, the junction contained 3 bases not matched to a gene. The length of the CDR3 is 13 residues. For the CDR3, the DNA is TGCGCCAGCAGTAGAGGACAGGGCAATGAGCAGTTCTTC. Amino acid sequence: CASSRGQGNEQFF.

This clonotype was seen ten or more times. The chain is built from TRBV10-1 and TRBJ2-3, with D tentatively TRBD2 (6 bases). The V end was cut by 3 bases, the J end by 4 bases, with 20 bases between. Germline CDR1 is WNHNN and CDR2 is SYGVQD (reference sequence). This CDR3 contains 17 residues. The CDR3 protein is CASSESGPGSRADTQYF. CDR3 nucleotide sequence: TGCGCCAGCAGTGAATCAGGACCCGGGAGCAGAGCAGATACGCAGTATTTT.

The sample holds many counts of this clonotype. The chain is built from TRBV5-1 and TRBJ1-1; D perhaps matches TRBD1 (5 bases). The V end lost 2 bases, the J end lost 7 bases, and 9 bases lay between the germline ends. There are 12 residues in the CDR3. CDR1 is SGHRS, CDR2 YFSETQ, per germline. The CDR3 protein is CASSFQGIEAFF. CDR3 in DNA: TGCGCCAGCAGCTTTCAGGGTATTGAAGCTTTCTTT.

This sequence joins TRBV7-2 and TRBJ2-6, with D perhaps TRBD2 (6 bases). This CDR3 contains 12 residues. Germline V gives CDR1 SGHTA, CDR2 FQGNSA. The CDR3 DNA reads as TGTGCAGGAGGGAACGGGGCCAACGTCCTGACTTTC. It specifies CAGGNGANVLTF.

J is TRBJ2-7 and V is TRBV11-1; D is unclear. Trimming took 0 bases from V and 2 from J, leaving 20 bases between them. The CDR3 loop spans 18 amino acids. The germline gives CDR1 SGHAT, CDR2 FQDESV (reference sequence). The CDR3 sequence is CASSLARASRLGAYEQYF. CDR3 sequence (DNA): TGTGCCAGCAGCTTAGCGCGTGCTAGTAGGCTGGGCGCCTACGAGCAGTACTTC. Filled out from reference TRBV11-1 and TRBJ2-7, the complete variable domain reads EAEVAQSPRYKITEKSQAVAFWCDPISGHATLYWYRQILGQGPELLVQFQDESVVDDSQLPKDRFSAERLKGVDSTLKIQPAELGDSAMYLCASSLARASRLGAYEQYFGPGTRLTVT.

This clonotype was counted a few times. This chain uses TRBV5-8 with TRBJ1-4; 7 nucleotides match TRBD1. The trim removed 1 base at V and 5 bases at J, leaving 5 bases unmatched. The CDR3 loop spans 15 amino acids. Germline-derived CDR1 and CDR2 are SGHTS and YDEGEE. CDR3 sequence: CASSLWDRSNEKLFF. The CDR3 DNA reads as TGTGCCAGCAGCTTGTGGGACAGATCAAATGAAAAACTGTTTTTT.

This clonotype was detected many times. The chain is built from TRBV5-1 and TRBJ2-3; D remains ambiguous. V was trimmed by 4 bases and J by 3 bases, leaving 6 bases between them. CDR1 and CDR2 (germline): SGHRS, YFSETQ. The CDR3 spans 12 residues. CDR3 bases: TGCGCCAGCAGCAAGGGAACAGATACGCAGTATTTT. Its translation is CASSKGTDTQYF.

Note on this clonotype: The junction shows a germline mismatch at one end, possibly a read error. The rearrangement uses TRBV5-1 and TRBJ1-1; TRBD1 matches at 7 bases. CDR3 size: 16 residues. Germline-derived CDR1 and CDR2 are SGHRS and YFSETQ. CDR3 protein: CASSSDRETMNTEDFF. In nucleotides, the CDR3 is TGCGCCAGCAGCTCTGACAGGGAGACAATGAACACTGAAGATTTCTTT. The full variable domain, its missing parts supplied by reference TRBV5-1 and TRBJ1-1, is KAGVTQTPRYLIKTRGQQVTLSCSPISGHRSVSWYQQTPGQGLQFLFEYFSETQRNKGNFPGRFSGRQFSNSRSEMNVSTLELGDSALYLCASSSDRETMNTEDFFGQGTRLTVV.

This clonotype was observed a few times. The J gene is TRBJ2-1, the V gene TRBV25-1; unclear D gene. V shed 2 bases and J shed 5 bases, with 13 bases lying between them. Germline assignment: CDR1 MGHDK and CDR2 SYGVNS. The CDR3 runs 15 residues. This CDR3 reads CASSEVAGQNNEQFF. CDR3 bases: TGTGCCAGCAGTGAAGTCGCCGGCCAGAACAATGAGCAGTTCTTC.